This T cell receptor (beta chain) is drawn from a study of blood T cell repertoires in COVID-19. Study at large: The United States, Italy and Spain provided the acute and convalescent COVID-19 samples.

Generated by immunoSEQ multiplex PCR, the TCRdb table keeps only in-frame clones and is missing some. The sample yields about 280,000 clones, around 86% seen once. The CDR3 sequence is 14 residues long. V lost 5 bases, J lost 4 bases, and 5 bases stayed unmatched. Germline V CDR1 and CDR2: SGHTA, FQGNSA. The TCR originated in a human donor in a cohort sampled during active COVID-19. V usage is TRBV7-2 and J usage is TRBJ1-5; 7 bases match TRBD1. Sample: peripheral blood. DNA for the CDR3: TGTGCCAGCAGCCCGGGACAGCGTAATCAGCCCCAGCATTTT. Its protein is CASSPGQRNQPQHF.